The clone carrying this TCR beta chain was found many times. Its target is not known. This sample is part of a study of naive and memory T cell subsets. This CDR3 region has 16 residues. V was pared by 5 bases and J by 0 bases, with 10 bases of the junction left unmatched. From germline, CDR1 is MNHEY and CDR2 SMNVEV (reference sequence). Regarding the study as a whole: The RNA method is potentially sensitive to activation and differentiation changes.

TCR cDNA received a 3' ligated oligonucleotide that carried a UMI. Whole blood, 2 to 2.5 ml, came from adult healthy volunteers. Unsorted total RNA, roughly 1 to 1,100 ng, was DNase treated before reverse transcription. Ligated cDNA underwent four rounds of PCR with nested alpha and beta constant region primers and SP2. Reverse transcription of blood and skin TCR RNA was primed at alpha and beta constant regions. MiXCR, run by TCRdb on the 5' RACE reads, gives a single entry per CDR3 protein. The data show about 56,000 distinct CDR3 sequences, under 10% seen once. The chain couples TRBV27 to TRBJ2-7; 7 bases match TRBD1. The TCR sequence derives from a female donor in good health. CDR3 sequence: CASSPTPRGSSYEQYF. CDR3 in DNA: TGTGCCAGCAGTCCCACCCCCAGGGGGAGCTCCTACGAGCAGTACTTC.